This passage covers 21 T cell receptor beta chains from one sample sequenced in a study of cytomegalovirus exposure and HLA in healthy donors. Repertoires were generated with immunoSEQ multiplex PCR, while TCRdb's copy carries only in-frame clones and drops some. In the table there are around 190,000 clones, 85% of which are singletons. Material: PBMCs. The origin of the receptors is a man aged 18 to 30 in good health and CMV-seropositive.

V gene TRBV11-2 combines with J gene TRBJ2-3; D not resolved. CDR3 length: 13 amino acids. V was pared by 2 bases and J by 1 base, with 4 bases between. Germline values: CDR1 SGHAT, CDR2 FQNNGV. This chain's CDR3 is CASSLPGTDTQYF. DNA of the CDR3: TGTGCCAGCAGCTTACCGGGCACAGATACGCAGTATTTT. Looking up the rest from reference TRBV11-2 and TRBJ2-3 gives the full variable domain: EAGVAQSPRYKIIEKRQSVAFWCNPISGHATLYWYQQILGQGPKLLIQFQNNGVVDDSQLPKDRFSAERLKGVDSTLKIQPAKLEDSAVYLCASSLPGTDTQYFGPGTRLTVL.

The chain uses TRBV27 and TRBJ2-2; 10 bases line up with TRBD1. V lost 5 bases, J lost 5 bases, and 5 bases stayed unmatched. The length of the CDR3 is 15 residues. CDR1 and CDR2 (germline): MNHEY, SMNVEV (reference sequence). This chain's CDR3 is CASSPGTGATGELFF. The CDR3 DNA reads TGTGCCAGCAGTCCTGGGACAGGGGCAACCGGGGAGCTGTTTTTT.

The CDR3 DNA reads TGTGCCAGCAGTTTCGCAGGTTTGAACGAGCAGTACTTC. Translating gives CASSFAGLNEQYF. The rearrangement links TRBV28 to TRBJ2-7; no reliable D call. CDR1 MDHEN and CDR2 SYDVKM come from the germline V gene. CDR3 length: 13 amino acids. Trimming removed 3 bases at V and 5 bases at J, with 11 bases between.

This clone occurred a few times. V gene TRBV25-1 combines with J gene TRBJ2-4; 8 bases are a match to TRBD2. From germline, CDR1 is MGHDK and CDR2 SYGVNS. J gave up 6 bases and V 4 bases, and 5 bases lay outside the gene matches. The CDR3 spans 14 residues. DNA of the CDR3: TGTGCCAGCAGTGGCCGCCGGGGGGGAAACATTCAGTACTTC. Protein sequence: CASSGRRGGNIQYF.

The chain has TRBV5-1 and TRBJ2-3, with 9 bases lining up with TRBD2. V trimming: 0 bases; J trimming: 2 bases; junction bases outside the gene matches: 4. Germline CDR1 reads SGHRS; CDR2 reads YFSETQ. CDR3 size: 16 residues. The CDR3 loop reads CASSLEGTSPTDTQYF. The CDR3 coding sequence is TGCGCCAGCAGCTTGGAAGGGACTAGCCCCACAGATACGCAGTATTTT.

This clone was picked up one time. The chain has TRBV9 and TRBJ1-5; D is uncertain. The germline gives CDR1 SGDLS, CDR2 YYNGEE. This CDR3 has 15 residues. The V gene lost 0 bases and the J gene lost 0 bases, with 7 bases spanning the gap. As DNA, the CDR3 is TGTGCCAGCAGCGTAGACAGCTATAGCAATCAGCCCCAGCATTTT. This gives the protein CASSVDSYSNQPQHF.

The J gene is TRBJ2-7, the V gene TRBV4-2; TRBD2 matches 7 bases. Germline CDR1 reads LGHNA; CDR2 reads YNFKEQ. Trimming removed 1 base from V and 1 base from J; junction bases left unmatched: 4. The CDR3 has 15 amino acids. CDR3 loop: CASSQAVSGSYEQYF. The CDR3 DNA is TGTGCCAGCAGCCAAGCAGTTAGCGGGTCCTACGAGCAGTACTTC.

The chain uses TRBV11-2 and TRBJ2-1, with 9 nucleotides matching TRBD2. The CDR3 spans 15 residues. Germline assignment: CDR1 SGHAT and CDR2 FQNNGV. V lost 4 bases, J lost 6 bases, and 7 bases stayed unmatched. DNA of the CDR3: TGTGCCAGCAGCTCAATTAGCGGGGGAACCAATGAGCAGTTCTTC. It specifies CASSSISGGTNEQFF.

CDR3 sequence (DNA): TGTGCCTGGAGTCTAGCGGCCTACGAGCAGTACTTC. Its protein is CAWSLAAYEQYF. This chain uses TRBV30 with TRBJ2-7; TRBD2 matches 7 bases. Germline V gene data show CDR1 as GTSNPN and CDR2 as SVGIG (reference sequence). After removal of 2 bases from V and 2 bases from J, the junction contained 0 bases not matched to a gene. CDR3 size: 12 residues.

The chain is built from TRBV19 and TRBJ1-2, with D perhaps matching TRBD1 (5 bases). Germline loops: CDR1 LNHDA, CDR2 SQIVND (reference sequence). This CDR3 has 14 residues. Trimming left V 5 bases short and J 3 bases short, with 13 bases between. The CDR3 reads CASSSPGQDYGYTF. In DNA, the CDR3 is TGTGCCAGTAGTTCACCAGGGCAGGACTATGGCTACACCTTC.

The chain combines TRBV5-1 with TRBJ2-1, with D possibly matching TRBD2 (6 bases). Deletions cut 4 bases from V and 5 bases from J, with 13 bases between. The V gene's germline CDR1 is SGHRS and CDR2 YFSETQ. The CDR3 is 14 amino acids. The CDR3 protein is CASSLGGNDNEQFF. CDR3 nucleotide sequence: TGCGCCAGCAGCCTCGGCGGGAATGACAATGAGCAGTTCTTC.

This chain joins TRBV5-6 and TRBJ2-2, with 14 bases fitting TRBD2. V was pared by 3 bases and J by 5 bases, with 3 bases of the junction left unmatched. The CDR3 loop spans 16 amino acids. Germline loops: CDR1 SGHDT, CDR2 YYEEEE. In nucleotides, the CDR3 is TGTGCCAGCAGCTACGGACTAGCGGGGGGAACCGGGGAGCTGTTTTTT. It is translated as CASSYGLAGGTGELFF.

V is TRBV7-8 and J is TRBJ2-5; no reliable D call. Germline-derived CDR1 and CDR2 are SGHVS and FQNEAQ. This CDR3 has 12 amino acids. With 5 bases removed from V and 5 bases from J, the gap between germline ends came to 9 bases. For the CDR3, the DNA is TGTGCCAGCAGCCTATTCCGGGAGACCCAGTACTTC. As protein: CASSLFRETQYF.

The V gene is TRBV2, the J gene TRBJ2-5, with 9 bases identical to TRBD2. Unmatched junction bases numbered 6, after V lost 2 bases and J lost 5 bases. This CDR3 has 15 residues. CDR1 and CDR2 (germline): SNHLY, FYNNEI. In DNA form, the CDR3 reads TGTGCCAGCAGTGAACCTAGCGGGGCAAGGGAGACCCAGTACTTC. This gives the protein CASSEPSGARETQYF.

This chain joins TRBV2 and TRBJ2-1; 7 bases align to TRBD1. V shed 3 bases, J shed 0 bases, and the junction held 5 bases outside the gene matches. This CDR3 is built from 16 residues. Germline lookup yields CDR1 SNHLY and CDR2 FYNNEI. The CDR3 DNA follows: TGTGCCAGCAGTGACCAGGACAGGAGCTCCTACAATGAGCAGTTCTTC. This codes for CASSDQDRSSYNEQFF.

V usage is TRBV7-9 and J usage is TRBJ1-1, with 8 nucleotides matching TRBD1. The ends lost 5 bases at V and 6 bases at J; junction bases unmatched: 11. The CDR3 is 15 residues long. CDR1 and CDR2 from the germline V gene are SEHNR and FQNEAQ (reference sequence). Here the CDR3 reads CASSPKGQGGAEAFF. CDR3 DNA: TGTGCCAGCAGCCCAAAAGGACAGGGAGGAGCTGAAGCTTTCTTT.

Points on this clone: The identical CDR3 is also encoded by other nucleotide sequences in the sample. V usage is TRBV7-7 and J usage is TRBJ1-1; D unclear. Germline lookup yields CDR1 SSHAT and CDR2 FNYEAQ (reference sequence). Trimming took 5 bases from V and 1 from J, leaving 8 bases between them. The CDR3 covers 13 residues. CDR3 sequence (DNA): TGTGCCAGCAGCCTGCAGGAGAACACTGAAGCTTTCTTT. It codes for CASSLQENTEAFF.

The CDR3 DNA reads as TGTGCCAGCAGCCCGACAGGTCATAATTCACCCCTCCACTTT. Protein: CASSPTGHNSPLHF. This sequence joins TRBV11-3 and TRBJ1-6; weak D call: TRBD1 (6 bases). V was shortened by 5 bases and J by 5 bases, with 10 bases between the two germline ends. The length of the CDR3 is 14 residues. Germline CDR1 is SGHNT and CDR2 is YENEEA.

The V gene is TRBV7-9, the J gene TRBJ2-2, with 8 bases fitting TRBD1. The CDR3 is 14 residues long. With V trimmed by 6 bases and J by 4 bases, 4 bases remained unmatched. Germline lookup yields CDR1 SEHNR and CDR2 FQNEAQ (reference sequence). The CDR3 DNA is TGTGCCAGCAGTCAGCAGGGGGCCACCGGGGAGCTGTTTTTT. It encodes CASSQQGATGELFF.

This clone was detected once. The rearrangement links TRBV4-1 to TRBJ1-4; D uncertain. Trimming took off 3 bases at V and 8 bases at J, with 13 bases between the two ends. The CDR3 length is 14 residues. Germline values: CDR1 MGHRA, CDR2 YSYEKL. CDR3 residues: CASSHVGSSEKLFF. The CDR3 region has the DNA TGCGCCAGCAGCCACGTGGGGAGTTCGGAAAAACTGTTTTTT.

This chain uses TRBV29-1 with TRBJ2-7; D possibly corresponds to TRBD2 (5 bases). This CDR3 has 13 residues. V was cut by 2 bases and J by 6 bases, with 14 bases left in between. Germline-derived CDR1 and CDR2 are SQVTM and ANQGSEA. CDR3 region: CSVESVASTEQYF. CDR3 DNA sequence: TGCAGCGTTGAATCGGTAGCGTCTACCGAGCAGTACTTC.